This T cell receptor (beta chain) appears in the sequencing data of a study of type 1 and type 2 diabetes patients. Whole-study results and caveats: Some T1D-only expanded clones might appear in more T2D or control samples.

This CDR3 is 12 amino acids long. The germline V and J ends were trimmed by 11 bases and 9 bases, with 17 bases remaining between them. Germline CDR1 SGHTA, CDR2 FQGTGA. PCR was run on genomic DNA. Amplification of the beta chain CDR3 used 30 forward and 13 reverse multiplex primers. MiXCR, applied by TCRdb to the multiplex PCR reads, yields one record per CDR3 protein. The sample carries fewer than 300,000 distinct CDR3 sequences, more than 45% recorded once. Roughly 10 milliliters of peripheral blood were collected from each participant. As for this clonotype: Its antigen remains unidentified.

This chain connects TRBV7-3 to TRBJ2-1, with D perhaps matching TRBD1 or TRBD2 (5 bases each). The sample comprised peripheral blood mononuclear cells (PBMCs). This TCR was sampled from a man in his late teens or twenties with type 2 diabetes. CDR3 in amino acids: CAWSVVGVEQFF. CDR3 bases: TGTGCCTGGAGTGTAGTGGGGGTTGAGCAGTTCTTC.